The 10 T cell receptor beta chains below were found in one sample sequenced in a study of shared clonotypes between healthy human individuals. Produced via immunoSEQ multiplex PCR; TCRdb's table is partial and in-frame only. The data hold more than 1.2 million clones, with about 98.5% observed a single time. Source material: naive CD4+ T cells sorted from blood. Subset indicated: CD45RA+ positively selected. These receptors were collected from a man aged 25-45 years in good health.

The chain is built from TRBV5-1 and TRBJ2-1, with TRBD2 matching 10 bases. With 4 bases clipped from V and 7 bases from J, the junction kept 2 bases outside the gene matches. This CDR3 contains 13 residues. Germline V CDR1 and CDR2: SGHRS, YFSETQ. The CDR3 loop reads CASSPGLANEQFF. The CDR3 DNA reads as TGCGCCAGCAGCCCGGGACTAGCGAATGAGCAGTTCTTC.

The V call is TRBV29-1, the J call TRBJ2-5; 7 bases agree with TRBD2. Germline-derived CDR1 and CDR2 are SQVTM and ANQGSEA. This CDR3 has 14 residues. The J segment lost 5 bases and the V segment lost 4 bases, leaving 10 bases of the junction unmatched. The CDR3 bases are TGCAGCGTTGGGACTAGTGGTCCCGGGGAGACCCAGTACTTC. This sequence encodes CSVGTSGPGETQYF. Looking up the rest from reference TRBV29-1 and TRBJ2-5 gives the full variable domain: SAVISQKPSRDICQRGTSLTIQCQVDSQVTMMFWYRQQPGQSLTLIATANQGSEATYESGFVIDKFPISRPNLTFSTLTVSNMSPEDSSIYLCSVGTSGPGETQYFGPGTRLLVL.

This clone was seen once. The chain links TRBV9 to TRBJ1-3; D might be TRBD1 (6 bases). The germline V gene has CDR1 SGDLS and CDR2 YYNGEE. The CDR3 is 14 residues long. V shed 1 base and J shed 5 bases, with 10 bases lying between them. The CDR3 DNA reads as TGTGCCAGCAGCGTATCCAGGGGCCGAAACACCATATATTTT. It codes for CASSVSRGRNTIYF.

The chain joins TRBV28 to TRBJ2-1, with unresolved D. The CDR3 totals 11 residues. Germline V gives CDR1 MDHEN, CDR2 SYDVKM. Trimming cost V 7 bases and J 7 bases, with 8 bases left between them. The chain's CDR3 is CASNRGNEQFF. The CDR3 DNA reads as TGTGCCAGCAACAGAGGTAATGAGCAGTTCTTC.

In regard to this clone: Other DNA sequences in this specimen translate into the identical CDR3. The gene calls are TRBV18 and TRBJ2-1, with D unresolved. Germline-derived CDR1 and CDR2 are KGHSH and LQKENI. V dropped 2 bases and J dropped 3 bases, with 5 bases sitting between them. The CDR3 is 13 amino acids. CDR3 nucleotides: TGTGCCAGCTCACCATCCATCTACAATGAGCAGTTCTTC. It is translated as CASSPSIYNEQFF.

This sequence joins TRBV30 and TRBJ1-4; a weak D match, TRBD1 (5 bases). The V and J ends lost 0 bases and 2 bases respectively, with 10 bases between them. The CDR3 spans 15 residues. The germline V gene encodes CDR1 GTSNPN and CDR2 SVGIG (reference sequence). The CDR3 nucleotides read TGTGCCTGGAGTGTCTTTAAGGGGACTAATGAAAAACTGTTTTTT. Its protein is CAWSVFKGTNEKLFF. The complete variable domain, with remaining parts taken from reference TRBV30 and TRBJ1-4, reads SQTIHQWPATLVQPVGSPLSLECTVEGTSNPNLYWYRQAAGRGLQLLFYSVGIGQISSEVPQNLSASRPQDRQFILSSKKLLLSDSGFYLCAWSVFKGTNEKLFFGSGTQLSVL.

The table lists this clone with a count of one. The V call is TRBV7-3, the J call TRBJ2-1; 9 nucleotides agree with TRBD2. V dropped 5 bases and J dropped 3; count of bases not matched to a gene: 11. This CDR3 region has 17 residues. Germline values: CDR1 SGHTA, CDR2 FQGTGA. The CDR3 sequence is CASSRRTSARNYNEQFF. For the CDR3, the DNA is TGTGCCAGCAGCCGCCGGACTAGCGCCAGAAACTACAATGAGCAGTTCTTC.

The chain employs TRBV7-6 and TRBJ2-3; D perhaps matches TRBD1 (6 bases). Germline assignment: CDR1 SGHVS and CDR2 FNYEAQ. V lost 3 bases and J 6 bases, leaving 19 bases between the germline ends. The CDR3 runs 16 residues. The CDR3 reads CASSLRPRQDGDTQYF. In DNA form, the CDR3 reads TGTGCCAGCAGCTTGCGCCCACGACAGGATGGGGATACGCAGTATTTT.

The chain couples TRBV28 to TRBJ1-4, with D tentatively TRBD1 (6 bases). Germline V CDR1 and CDR2: MDHEN, SYDVKM. The CDR3 has 13 residues. The V gene lost 6 bases and the J gene lost 5 bases, with 10 bases spanning the gap. The CDR3 DNA sequence: TGTGCCAGCAGGGAGGGGGGAAATGAAAAACTGTTTTTT. It is translated as CASREGGNEKLFF.

V and J are TRBV11-1 and TRBJ1-1, with D unresolved. Trimming removed 1 base from V and 4 bases from J, with 7 bases in between. The CDR3 consists of 13 residues. Per germline, CDR1 SGHAT and CDR2 FQDESV (reference sequence). CDR3 in amino acids: CASSLDIGTEAFF. The DNA for the CDR3 is TGTGCCAGCAGCTTAGATATAGGCACTGAAGCTTTCTTT.